The rows below give T cell receptor beta chains drawn from one sample of a study of CD8+CD57+ T cells in acquired aplastic anemia. One entry per CDR3 protein, called by TCRdb with MiXCR from the reads. Among 150,000 to 200,000 distinct CDR3 sequences listed, roughly 43% were seen once. Sequences were obtained from sorted CD4+, CD8+, or CD8+CD57+ T cells (not recorded which) from PBMCs. The receptors were sampled from a human donor with aplastic anemia. CDR3s include the opening cysteine and the closing phenylalanine or tryptophan. The order of the fields is J gene, clone size, V gene, D gene, CDR3 DNA, CDR3 protein. The D gene is left open where the match is weak. The size of a clone is reported for some rows only, either as once, few or many, or as a class for expanded clones.

j_call: TRBJ1-1
clone_size: many
v_call: TRBV7-3
d_call: -
cdr3_nt: TGTGCCAGCAGCACGACAGGAGCCACTGAAGCTTTCTTT
cdr3_aa: CASSTTGATEAFF

j_call: TRBJ2-7
clone_size: many
v_call: TRBV3-1
d_call: -
cdr3_nt: TGTGCCAGCAGCCGGATACCGGACAGCATCTCCTACGAGCAGTACTTC
cdr3_aa: CASSRIPDSISYEQYF

j_call: TRBJ2-7
clone_size: few
v_call: TRBV15
d_call: TRBD1
cdr3_nt: TGTGCCACCAGCACCGTCGGTCAGGGGGCTTACGAGCAGTACTTC
cdr3_aa: CATSTVGQGAYEQYF

j_call: TRBJ2-3
clone_size: few
v_call: TRBV3-1
d_call: -
cdr3_nt: TGTGCCAGCAGCCCCCTCGCGGGCGGGAGCACAGATACGCAGTATTTT
cdr3_aa: CASSPLAGGSTDTQYF

j_call: TRBJ1-2
clone_size: once
v_call: TRBV9
d_call: -
cdr3_nt: TGTGCCAGCAGCGTCGGGTCCTCAGGCTATGGCTACACCTTC
cdr3_aa: CASSVGSSGYGYTF

j_call: TRBJ2-1
clone_size: -
v_call: TRBV12-3/TRBV12-4
d_call: TRBD2
cdr3_nt: TGTGCCAGCAGGTCCTCTGCTAGCGGAGTCAATGAGCAGTTCTTC
cdr3_aa: CASRSSASGVNEQFF

j_call: TRBJ2-1
clone_size: -
v_call: TRBV2
d_call: TRBD2
cdr3_nt: TGTGCTTTTAGCGGGAGCTCCTACAATGAGCAGTTCTTC
cdr3_aa: CAFSGSSYNEQFF

j_call: TRBJ2-5
clone_size: many
v_call: TRBV19
d_call: -
cdr3_nt: TGTGCCAGTAGTGAGGAAACCGGGACCCGGCGGGAGACCCAGTACTTC
cdr3_aa: CASSEETGTRRETQYF

j_call: TRBJ2-7
clone_size: -
v_call: TRBV19
d_call: -
cdr3_nt: TGTGCCAGTAGTTCCCGGGACTCATCCGGACCGTACTTC
cdr3_aa: CASSSRDSSGPYF

j_call: TRBJ2-7
clone_size: many
v_call: TRBV9
d_call: -
cdr3_nt: TGTGCCAGCAGCCTAGCTCTAAGGGGTCCGCCCTACGAGCAGTACTTC
cdr3_aa: CASSLALRGPPYEQYF

j_call: TRBJ2-2
clone_size: -
v_call: TRBV19
d_call: TRBD1
cdr3_nt: TGTGCCAGTCTCCCGGGACAGGGAAACACCGGGGAGCTGTTTTTT
cdr3_aa: CASLPGQGNTGELFF

j_call: TRBJ2-5
clone_size: -
v_call: TRBV20-1
d_call: -
cdr3_nt: TGCAGTGCCGCTGCACAGGAGACCCAGTACTTC
cdr3_aa: CSAAAQETQYF

j_call: TRBJ2-5
clone_size: -
v_call: TRBV20-1
d_call: -
cdr3_nt: TGCAGTGCCAGCCTCCTAGCGAACCGGGAGACCCAGTACTTC
cdr3_aa: CSASLLANRETQYF

j_call: TRBJ2-7
clone_size: many
v_call: TRBV6-1
d_call: TRBD1
cdr3_nt: TGTGCCAGCAGTAAAACAGGGGTTAGCTCCTACGAGCAGTACTTC
cdr3_aa: CASSKTGVSSYEQYF

j_call: TRBJ2-7
clone_size: -
v_call: TRBV19
d_call: TRBD2
cdr3_nt: TGTGCCAGTACTCCAAACGGCGGGGGCGAGCAGTACTTC
cdr3_aa: CASTPNGGGEQYF

j_call: TRBJ2-5
clone_size: -
v_call: TRBV10-2
d_call: TRBD2
cdr3_nt: TGCGCCAGCAGCCAAGATCGAGTCGGGGGGGCCACAGAGACCCAGTACTTC
cdr3_aa: CASSQDRVGGATETQYF

j_call: TRBJ1-2
clone_size: many
v_call: TRBV12-5
d_call: TRBD1
cdr3_nt: TGTGCTAGTGGGTGGACAGGGGATGAATCTAACTATGGCTACACCTTC
cdr3_aa: CASGWTGDESNYGYTF

j_call: TRBJ2-7
clone_size: -
v_call: TRBV5-1
d_call: -
cdr3_nt: TGCGCCAGCAGCTTGGCGCGGGAATTGTACGAGCAGTACTTC
cdr3_aa: CASSLARELYEQYF

j_call: TRBJ1-2
clone_size: many
v_call: TRBV6-1
d_call: -
cdr3_nt: TGTGCCAGCAGGCGGGACGGCTATGGCTACACCTTC
cdr3_aa: CASRRDGYGYTF

j_call: TRBJ2-1
clone_size: -
v_call: TRBV24-1
d_call: -
cdr3_nt: TGTGCCACCAGTGATTCAGCGCGCTCCTACAATGAGCAGTTCTTC
cdr3_aa: CATSDSARSYNEQFF

j_call: TRBJ2-3
clone_size: -
v_call: TRBV15
d_call: -
cdr3_nt: TGTGCCACCAGCAGAGAGAGGGCAGGGGGCACAGATACGCAGTATTTT
cdr3_aa: CATSRERAGGTDTQYF

j_call: TRBJ1-1
clone_size: -
v_call: TRBV19
d_call: TRBD1
cdr3_nt: TGTGCCAGTAGGGAGAGGGGCAGGGGGCGGACTGAAGCTTTCTTT
cdr3_aa: CASRERGRGRTEAFF

j_call: TRBJ2-7
clone_size: -
v_call: TRBV7-9
d_call: -
cdr3_nt: TGTGCCAGCAGCTTGTTCGGACAGTACGAGCAGTACTTC
cdr3_aa: CASSLFGQYEQYF

j_call: TRBJ2-3
clone_size: -
v_call: TRBV19
d_call: -
cdr3_nt: TGTGCCAGTACCCAATACGATACGCAGTATTTT
cdr3_aa: CASTQYDTQYF

j_call: TRBJ1-2
clone_size: -
v_call: TRBV15
d_call: TRBD1
cdr3_nt: TGTGCCACCAGCAGCGACAGGGTTCAAGCTAACTATGGCTACACCTTC
cdr3_aa: CATSSDRVQANYGYTF

j_call: TRBJ2-1
clone_size: -
v_call: TRBV20-1
d_call: -
cdr3_nt: TGCAGTGCTAGAAGGCAGGGTGGAGGTCATGAGCAGTTCTTC
cdr3_aa: CSARRQGGGHEQFF

j_call: TRBJ1-1
clone_size: many
v_call: TRBV19
d_call: -
cdr3_nt: TGTGCCAGTAGTAGCCGGACGGTAGTGAACACTGAAGCTTTCTTT
cdr3_aa: CASSSRTVVNTEAFF

j_call: TRBJ2-7
clone_size: many
v_call: TRBV20-1
d_call: TRBD2
cdr3_nt: TGCAGTGCCCCTTCGGCAGCGGGAGGGCCTAGCGAGCAGTACTTC
cdr3_aa: CSAPSAAGGPSEQYF

j_call: TRBJ2-5
clone_size: many
v_call: TRBV13
d_call: -
cdr3_nt: TGTGCCAGCAGCTTAGGGCCTGGGTTACAAGAGACCCAGTACTTC
cdr3_aa: CASSLGPGLQETQYF

j_call: TRBJ1-6
clone_size: -
v_call: TRBV15
d_call: TRBD1
cdr3_nt: TGTGCCACCAGTAGAGATATACAGGGGGATTCACCCCTCCACTTT
cdr3_aa: CATSRDIQGDSPLHF

j_call: TRBJ1-3
clone_size: -
v_call: TRBV3-1
d_call: -
cdr3_nt: TGTGCCAGCACCCTCGGGGGCAGGTCTGGAAACACCATATATTTT
cdr3_aa: CASTLGGRSGNTIYF

j_call: TRBJ2-1
clone_size: -
v_call: TRBV10-2
d_call: -
cdr3_nt: TGCGCCAGCAGTGGCGGACCAAGAAACAATGAGCAGTTCTTC
cdr3_aa: CASSGGPRNNEQFF

j_call: TRBJ1-2
clone_size: many
v_call: TRBV6-1
d_call: -
cdr3_nt: TGTGCCAGCAGTGAAGGGGGCAAATATGGCTACACCTTC
cdr3_aa: CASSEGGKYGYTF

j_call: TRBJ2-5
clone_size: -
v_call: TRBV2
d_call: -
cdr3_nt: TGTGCCAGCAGTGATCTCCGGGGGTACGAGACCCAGTACTTC
cdr3_aa: CASSDLRGYETQYF

j_call: TRBJ2-7
clone_size: many
v_call: TRBV11-2
d_call: TRBD2
cdr3_nt: TGTGCCAGCAGCTTCACTAGCGGGTTCAGCTCCTACGAGCAGTACTTC
cdr3_aa: CASSFTSGFSSYEQYF

j_call: TRBJ2-3
clone_size: once
v_call: TRBV10-3
d_call: TRBD2
cdr3_nt: TGTGCCATCAAAGGGACTAGCGGGGGGGGTAGCACAGATACGCAGTATTTT
cdr3_aa: CAIKGTSGGGSTDTQYF

j_call: TRBJ2-5
clone_size: -
v_call: TRBV29-1
d_call: -
cdr3_nt: TGCAGCGCCCCAGTCAGCCAAGAGACCCAGTACTTC
cdr3_aa: CSAPVSQETQYF

j_call: TRBJ1-2
clone_size: few
v_call: TRBV29-1
d_call: -
cdr3_nt: TGCAGCGTTGACGGGCTAGGTAACTATGGCTACACCTTC
cdr3_aa: CSVDGLGNYGYTF